Presented here are 32 T cell receptor beta chains from one specimen sequenced in a study of T-cell memory formation after mild COVID-19. TCRdb processed the 5' RACE reads anew with MiXCR; each CDR3 protein has one entry. The table includes about 150,000 distinct CDR3 sequences, 14% detected once. Specimen: PBMCs or a T cell subset sorted from them (not recorded which). These receptors came from an adult woman who had mild COVID-19 (a few samples of this study predate the infection). Cell type and time point are not known.

The genes are TRBV19 and TRBJ2-3; 12 positions match TRBD2. This CDR3 comprises 18 residues. Germline CDR1 LNHDA, CDR2 SQIVND (reference sequence). The junction had 10 bases not matched to a gene; V was cut back by 5 bases and J by 1 base. The CDR3 region has the DNA TGTGCCAGTAGTGGAGGACTAGCGGGGTATGGTGGCACAGATACGCAGTATTTT. It specifies CASSGGLAGYGGTDTQYF.

Remarks on this clonotype: Its ends do not fully match the called genes, so a read error is possible. The genes are TRBV3-1 and TRBJ1-6, with D possibly being TRBD1 (6 bases). The length of the CDR3 is 14 residues. The germline V gene encodes CDR1 LGHDT and CDR2 YNNKEL (reference sequence). CDR3 residues: CARSQGGGNSPLHF. DNA for the CDR3: TGTGCCAGGAGCCAAGGGGGGGGTAATTCACCCCTCCACTTT.

This clonotype came up a few times. The chain uses TRBV5-1 and TRBJ2-7; 8 positions match TRBD1. This CDR3 spans 16 amino acids. Trimming took 4 bases from V and 2 from J; bases not matched to a gene: 11. From germline, CDR1 is SGHRS and CDR2 YFSETQ. The CDR3 protein is CASSITPGQVTYEQYF. CDR3 DNA: TGCGCCAGCAGCATAACCCCGGGACAGGTAACCTACGAGCAGTACTTC. Full variable domain (remainder filled in from reference TRBV5-1 and TRBJ2-7): KAGVTQTPRYLIKTRGQQVTLSCSPISGHRSVSWYQQTPGQGLQFLFEYFSETQRNKGNFPGRFSGRQFSNSRSEMNVSTLELGDSALYLCASSITPGQVTYEQYFGPGTRLTVT.

This clonotype came up a few times. The chain combines TRBV19 with TRBJ1-5; tentatively, D is TRBD1 (6 bases). Germline lookup yields CDR1 LNHDA and CDR2 SQIVND (reference sequence). V was trimmed by 7 bases and J by 3 bases, leaving 16 bases between them. CDR3 length equals 15 residues. CDR3 region: CASTLWRTDNQPQHF. Written as DNA, the CDR3 is TGTGCCAGTACCCTTTGGCGGACAGACAATCAGCCCCAGCATTTT.

This clonotype was observed at least ten times. This sequence joins TRBV21-1 and TRBJ1-1; TRBD1 is the table's D call, not checked against the DNA. TRBV21-1 is described as a pseudogene. This CDR3 contains 15 residues. The CDR3 coding sequence is TGTGCCAGCAGCAAAGCGGGGGCAGATAGATCTGAAGCTTTCTTT. Translated: CASSKAGADRSEAFF.

The gene calls are TRBV7-6 and TRBJ2-1; D not resolved. Germline assignment: CDR1 SGHVS and CDR2 FNYEAQ. V was shortened by 6 bases and J by 7 bases, with 7 bases between the two germline ends. The CDR3 loop spans 11 amino acids. DNA of the CDR3: TGTGCCAGCAGACTTAGGAATGAGCAGTTCTTC. Translated, it gives CASRLRNEQFF.

This clonotype came up a few times. The rearrangement joins TRBV11-2 to TRBJ2-2, with D possibly being TRBD1 (6 bases). This CDR3 spans 15 amino acids. V dropped 3 bases and J dropped 1 base, with 9 bases sitting between them. The germline CDR1 and CDR2 sequences are SGHAT and FQNNGV. CDR3 protein: CASSFPGQNTGELFF. CDR3 sequence (DNA): TGTGCCAGCAGCTTCCCGGGACAGAACACCGGGGAGCTGTTTTTT.

The chain recombines TRBV20-1 with TRBJ2-3; D remains unclear. V shed 0 bases and J shed 0 bases, with 19 bases lying between them. The CDR3 consists of 18 residues. Looked up from germline, CDR1 is DFQATT and CDR2 is SNEGSKA (reference sequence). The CDR3 coding sequence is TGCAGTGCTAGAGAAGTTTCGACCGTATCATCTAGCACAGATACGCAGTATTTT. This translates into CSAREVSTVSSSTDTQYF.

This clonotype was seen only a few times. The rearrangement links TRBV12-3 or TRBV12-4 to TRBJ1-1; D possibly corresponds to TRBD1 (6 bases). V shed 3 bases and J shed 0 bases, with 8 bases lying between them. This CDR3 is built from 14 residues. The CDR3 spells CASSFRQVNTEAFF. The CDR3 nucleotides read TGTGCCAGCAGTTTCCGACAGGTGAACACTGAAGCTTTCTTT.

J is TRBJ2-7 and V is TRBV5-1; 9 nucleotides match TRBD1. With V trimmed by 3 bases and J by 7 bases, 11 bases remained unmatched. This CDR3 has 15 residues. Germline assignment: CDR1 SGHRS and CDR2 YFSETQ. The CDR3 loop reads CASSSRDRAIWEQYF. The CDR3 bases are TGCGCCAGCAGCTCCAGGGACAGGGCGATATGGGAGCAGTACTTC.

The rearrangement links TRBV20-1 to TRBJ2-3; 9 bases are a match to TRBD2. The CDR3 spans 14 residues. CDR1 is DFQATT, CDR2 SNEGSKA, per germline (reference sequence). V lost 6 bases and J lost 1; bases outside the gene matches: 5. The CDR3 region is CSATASGGTDTQYF. CDR3 DNA: TGCAGTGCAACTGCTAGCGGGGGCACAGATACGCAGTATTTT.

The rearrangement joins TRBV5-1 to TRBJ2-1; the D gene is possibly TRBD1 (5 bases). Germline V gives CDR1 SGHRS, CDR2 YFSETQ. The CDR3 runs to 15 residues. The germline V and J ends were trimmed by 9 bases and 3 bases, with 19 bases remaining between them. CDR3 in amino acids: CAILRGSLCYNEQFF. The CDR3 DNA is TGCGCCATCCTTAGGGGTTCATTATGCTACAATGAGCAGTTCTTC.

The rearrangement uses TRBV5-1 and TRBJ2-5; TRBD2 matches 9 bases. The V and J ends lost 6 bases and 0 bases, in that order; junction bases with no gene match: 3. The germline gives CDR1 SGHRS, CDR2 YFSETQ. This CDR3 comprises 14 residues. CDR3 DNA: TGCGCCAGCATAGCGGGGGATCACCAAGAGACCCAGTACTTC. This translates into CASIAGDHQETQYF.

The chain couples TRBV27 to TRBJ2-1; D not certain. Looked up from germline, CDR1 is MNHEY and CDR2 is SMNVEV (reference sequence). The CDR3 has 16 amino acids. The V gene lost 1 base and the J gene lost 0 bases, with 10 bases spanning the gap. CDR3: CASSLFGRSSYNEQFF. In nucleotides, the CDR3 is TGTGCCAGCAGTTTATTCGGACGAAGCTCCTACAATGAGCAGTTCTTC.

This clonotype was recorded a few times. This rearrangement joins TRBV30 to TRBJ2-3, with D possibly matching TRBD2 (6 bases). Trimming removed 5 bases from V and 6 bases from J, with 18 bases in between. Germline loops: CDR1 GTSNPN, CDR2 SVGIG (reference sequence). This CDR3 is built from 14 residues. In nucleotides, the CDR3 is TGTGCCTGGTCTAGGGCGGGGCCCGGTGATACGCAGTATTTT. This translates into CAWSRAGPGDTQYF.

The chain carries TRBV13 and TRBJ2-7, with unresolved D. Germline V gene data show CDR1 as PRHDT and CDR2 as FYEKMQ (reference sequence). The CDR3 runs 14 residues. V lost 3 bases, J lost 1 base, and 10 bases lay in between. This CDR3 reads CASSLSALSYEQYF. The CDR3 DNA is TGTGCCAGCAGCTTGTCAGCGCTATCCTACGAGCAGTACTTC.

The V call is TRBV19, the J call TRBJ2-6; the D is unclear. Looked up from germline, CDR1 is LNHDA and CDR2 is SQIVND (reference sequence). The CDR3 consists of 13 residues. V lost 9 bases to trimming and J lost 0 bases, with 6 bases between them. In nucleotides, the CDR3 is TGTGCCAGCAAGGACTCTGGGGCCAACGTCCTGACTTTC. Protein sequence: CASKDSGANVLTF.

The rearrangement uses TRBV27 and TRBJ2-1; possibly TRBD1 for D (5 bases). This CDR3 has 15 residues. In germline, CDR1 is MNHEY, CDR2 SMNVEV (reference sequence). Trimming pared 0 bases from V and 10 bases from J, leaving 16 bases between. CDR3 bases: TGTGCCAGCAGTTTATCGGTATCCAGGGCGCACGAGCAGTTCTTC. As protein: CASSLSVSRAHEQFF.

This clonotype has a handful of counts. The V and J genes are TRBV12-3 or TRBV12-4 and TRBJ1-5, with 7 bases lining up with TRBD1. CDR3 length equals 13 residues. J lost 6 bases, V lost 5 bases, and 4 bases had no gene match. The chain's CDR3 is CASSNRGGQPQHF. The CDR3 DNA sequence: TGTGCCAGCAGTAACAGGGGTGGTCAGCCCCAGCATTTT.

The chain couples TRBV9 to TRBJ1-5, with unresolved D. The CDR3 contains 12 residues. The V gene lost 0 bases and the J gene lost 2 bases, with 0 bases spanning the gap. Germline-derived CDR1 and CDR2 are SGDLS and YYNGEE. The CDR3 coding sequence is TGTGCCAGCAGCGTAGGCAATCAGCCCCAGCATTTT. Amino acids: CASSVGNQPQHF.

This clonotype was seen a few times. This sequence joins TRBV7-3 and TRBJ1-1, with D possibly TRBD1 on 5 matching bases. Trimming left V 5 bases short and J 1 base short, with 11 bases between. In germline, CDR1 is SGHTA, CDR2 FQGTGA. The length of the CDR3 is 14 residues. CDR3 in amino acids: CASSPDTGNTEAFF. Here the CDR3 DNA reads TGTGCCAGCAGCCCTGACACAGGGAACACTGAAGCTTTCTTT.

This clonotype appeared a few times. This chain links TRBV5-6 with TRBJ2-1; possibly TRBD1 for D (5 bases). Germline loops: CDR1 SGHDT, CDR2 YYEEEE. V lost 0 bases and J 2 bases, leaving 12 bases between the germline ends. The CDR3 contains 16 residues. CDR3 sequence (DNA): TGTGCCAGCAGCTTGGATACAGGCGTTACCTACAATGAGCAGTTCTTC. Protein sequence: CASSLDTGVTYNEQFF.

This clonotype has just a few counts. The V call is TRBV2, the J call TRBJ2-7; 7 nucleotides agree with TRBD1. Germline V gene data show CDR1 as SNHLY and CDR2 as FYNNEI. Losses at the gene ends were 3 bases for V and 2 bases for J; bases not matched to a gene: 10. The CDR3 extends over 16 amino acids. The CDR3 here is CASSERSRTGTYEQYF. CDR3 bases: TGTGCCAGCAGTGAGAGATCCCGGACAGGAACCTACGAGCAGTACTTC.

V and J are TRBV7-2 and TRBJ2-4; possibly TRBD2 for D (6 bases). This CDR3 has 14 amino acids. Trimming stripped 6 bases from V and 5 bases from J, with 14 bases between. CDR1 is SGHTA and CDR2 is FQGNSA in the germline V gene. The CDR3 DNA follows: TGTGCCAGCAGGGAGGGCAGCGGAGAAAACATTCAGTACTTC. This gives the protein CASREGSGENIQYF.

In nucleotides, the CDR3 is TGTGCCAGCAGCCCCCTGCTAGCTGTGGATGAGCAGTTCTTC. It codes for CASSPLLAVDEQFF. The genes are TRBV7-2 and TRBJ2-1, with D perhaps matching TRBD2 (5 bases). The germline CDR1 and CDR2 sequences are SGHTA and FQGNSA. V was cut by 5 bases and J by 8 bases, with 16 bases left in between. This CDR3 region has 14 residues.

The chain joins TRBV5-1 to TRBJ2-1; a weak D match, TRBD1 (6 bases). Germline loops: CDR1 SGHRS, CDR2 YFSETQ. The V gene lost 4 bases and the J gene lost 6 bases, with 11 bases spanning the gap. The CDR3 runs 13 residues. CDR3 DNA sequence: TGCGCCAGCAGCGACAGGCCGGGCAATGAGCAGTTCTTC. It yields the protein CASSDRPGNEQFF.

The table lists this clonotype with a few counts. The chain couples TRBV6-5 to TRBJ2-2; D remains ambiguous. V lost 5 bases and J lost 4, with 11 bases in between. In germline, CDR1 is MNHEY, CDR2 SVGAGI. The CDR3 length is 14 residues. This chain's CDR3 is CASSQRLLTGELFF. The CDR3 DNA reads as TGTGCCAGCAGTCAGCGATTACTCACCGGGGAGCTGTTTTTT.

The rearrangement uses TRBV7-9 and TRBJ1-1; TRBD1 aligns across 10 bases. V gave up 3 bases and J gave up 10 bases; unmatched junction bases: 17. The length of the CDR3 is 17 residues. The germline gives CDR1 SEHNR, CDR2 FQNEAQ (reference sequence). CDR3 nucleotide sequence: TGTGCCAGCAGCTTCAGTATTGTGACAGGGGGCGAGAAATTAGCTTTCTTT. The encoded protein is CASSFSIVTGGEKLAFF.

This clonotype was recorded at least ten times. The chain carries TRBV7-9 and TRBJ2-3; 13 bases fit TRBD2. CDR3 length equals 17 residues. J gave up 5 bases and V 3 bases, and 8 bases lay outside the gene matches. The germline gives CDR1 SEHNR, CDR2 FQNEAQ (reference sequence). CDR3 sequence (DNA): TGTGCCAGCAGCTTTACCGGACTAGCGGGGGTGATAGATACGCAGTATTTT. Amino acids: CASSFTGLAGVIDTQYF. Full variable domain (remainder filled in from reference TRBV7-9 and TRBJ2-3): DTGVSQNPRHKITKRGQNVTFRCDPISEHNRLYWYRQTLGQGPEFLTYFQNEAQLEKSRLLSDRFSAERPKGSFSTLEIQRTEQGDSAMYLCASSFTGLAGVIDTQYFGPGTRLTVL.

V usage is TRBV6-5 and J usage is TRBJ2-7; D remains ambiguous. V lost 5 bases and J 3 bases, leaving 11 bases between the germline ends. Germline V gene sequence: CDR1 MNHEY, CDR2 SVGAGI. This CDR3 has 13 residues. The CDR3 DNA is TGTGCCAGCAGTCGAGGCGACCGCTACGAGCAGTACTTC. This encodes CASSRGDRYEQYF.

This chain joins TRBV5-1 and TRBJ2-3, with TRBD2 matching over 10 bases. With V trimmed by 5 bases and J by 5 bases, 5 bases remained unmatched. There are 14 residues in the CDR3. The V gene's germline CDR1 is SGHRS and CDR2 YFSETQ. The CDR3 sequence: CASRAGGPIDTQYF. CDR3 bases: TGCGCCAGCAGAGCGGGAGGGCCGATAGATACGCAGTATTTT.

V usage is TRBV4-1 and J usage is TRBJ2-1, with D perhaps matching TRBD1 (6 bases). The CDR3 loop spans 13 amino acids. Trimming removed 3 bases from V and 9 bases from J, with 12 bases in between. Germline CDR1 and CDR2: MGHRA and YSYEKL. The DNA for the CDR3 is TGCGCCAGCAGCCAGACACAGGGCGGTGAGCAGTTCTTC. This encodes CASSQTQGGEQFF.